This TCR beta chain was profiled in a study of blood T cell repertoires in COVID-19. Study-wide context: The United States, Italy and Spain supplied acute and convalescent COVID-19 samples. Sources were T cells, B-cell-depleted T cells, or PBMCs; the material itself was cDNA or gDNA.

Profiling relied on immunoSEQ multiplex PCR, and the TCRdb table lists in-frame clones only, not all of them. The repertoire consists of fewer than 400,000 clones, with 85% to 90% occurring once and the leading ten covering roughly a tenth. The CDR3 totals 13 residues. Germline CDR1 is MNHEY and CDR2 is SVGAGI. The V and J ends lost 6 bases and 3 bases, in that order; junction bases with no gene match: 3. The study recruited people aged about 18 to 89 years across under 25 US areas. The chain joins TRBV6-5 to TRBJ1-2; TRBD1 aligns across 8 bases. This clonotype originated in a woman aged 45-60 years who had recovered from COVID-19. Sequenced: PBMCs or T cells enriched from blood (not recorded which). This chain's CDR3 is CASRKDRDYGYTF. Here the CDR3 DNA reads TGTGCCAGCAGGAAGGACAGGGACTATGGCTACACCTTC.